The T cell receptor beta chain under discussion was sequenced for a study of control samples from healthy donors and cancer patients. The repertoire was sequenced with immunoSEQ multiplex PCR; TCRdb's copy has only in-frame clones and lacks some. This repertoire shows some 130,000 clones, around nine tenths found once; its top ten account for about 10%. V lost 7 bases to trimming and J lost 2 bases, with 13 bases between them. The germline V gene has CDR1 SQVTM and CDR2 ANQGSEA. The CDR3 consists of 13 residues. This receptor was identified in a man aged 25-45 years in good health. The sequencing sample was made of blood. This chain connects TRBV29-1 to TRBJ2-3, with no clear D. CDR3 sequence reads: CSAGGLHTDTQYF. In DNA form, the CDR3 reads TGCAGCGCTGGTGGGCTACACACAGATACGCAGTATTTT.